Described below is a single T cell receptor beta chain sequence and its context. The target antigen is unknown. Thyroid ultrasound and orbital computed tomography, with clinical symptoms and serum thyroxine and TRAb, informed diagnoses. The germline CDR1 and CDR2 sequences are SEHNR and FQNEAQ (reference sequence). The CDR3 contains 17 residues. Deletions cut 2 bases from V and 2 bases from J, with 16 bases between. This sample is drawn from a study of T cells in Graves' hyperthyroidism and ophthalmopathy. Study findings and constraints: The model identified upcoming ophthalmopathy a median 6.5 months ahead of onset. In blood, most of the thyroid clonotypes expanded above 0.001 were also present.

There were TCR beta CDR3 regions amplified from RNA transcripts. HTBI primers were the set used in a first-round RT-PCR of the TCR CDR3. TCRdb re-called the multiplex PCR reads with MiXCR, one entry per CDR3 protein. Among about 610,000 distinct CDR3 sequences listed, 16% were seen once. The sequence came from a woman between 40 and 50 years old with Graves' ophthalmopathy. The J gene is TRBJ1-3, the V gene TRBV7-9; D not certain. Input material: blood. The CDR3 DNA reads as TGTGCCAGCAGCTTACCGGTCGGAGGACTACCTGGAAACACCATATATTTT. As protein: CASSLPVGGLPGNTIYF.